This T cell receptor beta chain is drawn from a study of response to subunit inactivated influenza vaccine. Trimming removed 3 bases from V and 4 bases from J, with 21 bases in between. This CDR3 contains 17 residues. Per the germline V gene, CDR1 is MGHDK and CDR2 is SYGVNS. This clonotype was observed a handful of times. The antigen is unknown. TCRdb re-analysed the RT-PCR reads in MiXCR, keeping a single row per CDR3 protein. The table has around 470,000 distinct CDR3 sequences, under 8.5% seen once. General study results and limits: Each seasonal influenza vaccination recruits few new T cells, the authors suggested.

The rearrangement joins TRBV25-1 to TRBJ2-5, with TRBD1 as a possible D gene (6 bases). This material consisted of PBMCs from blood, taken less than 30 months after vaccination. This TCR was sampled from a man in his fifties or sixties who received an inactivated influenza vaccine. CDR3 amino acids: CASSELTGTLTRETQYF. CDR3 DNA sequence: TGTGCCAGCAGTGAGCTAACCGGGACACTCACCAGAGAGACCCAGTACTTC.